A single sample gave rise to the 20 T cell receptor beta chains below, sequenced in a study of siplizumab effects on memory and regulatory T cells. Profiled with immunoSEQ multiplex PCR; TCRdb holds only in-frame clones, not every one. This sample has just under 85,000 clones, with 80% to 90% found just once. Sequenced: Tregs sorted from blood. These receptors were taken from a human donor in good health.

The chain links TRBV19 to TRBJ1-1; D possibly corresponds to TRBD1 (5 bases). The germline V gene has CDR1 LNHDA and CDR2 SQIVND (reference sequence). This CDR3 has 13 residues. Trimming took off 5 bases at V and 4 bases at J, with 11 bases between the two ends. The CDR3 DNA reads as TGTGCCAGTAGTGTCCAGGGAGGCACTGAAGCTTTCTTT. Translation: CASSVQGGTEAFF.

The CDR3 protein is CASSYEAGPYEQYF. CDR3 nucleotides: TGTGCCAGCAGTTACGAAGCCGGTCCCTACGAGCAGTACTTC. The V call is TRBV6-6, the J call TRBJ2-7; D not resolved. Trimming left V 2 bases short and J 2 bases short, with 10 bases between. This CDR3 region has 14 residues. The germline V gene encodes CDR1 MNHNY and CDR2 SVGAGI (reference sequence).

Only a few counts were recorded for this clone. The CDR3 protein is CASSPGTVNTEAFF. The CDR3 DNA reads TGTGCCAGCTCCCCCGGGACGGTGAACACTGAAGCTTTCTTT. The chain carries TRBV18 and TRBJ1-1, with D perhaps matching TRBD1 (5 bases). The V end was cut by 6 bases, the J end by 0 bases, with 11 bases between. The CDR3 has 14 residues. The germline CDR1 and CDR2 sequences are KGHSH and LQKENI.

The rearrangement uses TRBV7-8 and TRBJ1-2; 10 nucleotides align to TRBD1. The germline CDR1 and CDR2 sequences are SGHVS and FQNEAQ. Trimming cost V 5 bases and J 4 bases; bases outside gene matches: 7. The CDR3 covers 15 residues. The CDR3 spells CASSERQGAFYGYTF. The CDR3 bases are TGTGCCAGCAGCGAGCGACAGGGGGCGTTCTATGGCTACACCTTC.

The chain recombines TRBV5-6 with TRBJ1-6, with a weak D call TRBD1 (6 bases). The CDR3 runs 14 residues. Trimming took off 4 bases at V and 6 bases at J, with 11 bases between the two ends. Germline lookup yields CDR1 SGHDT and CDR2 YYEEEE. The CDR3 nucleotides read TGTGCCAGCAGCCCCGGACAGTTTAATTCACCCCTCCACTTT. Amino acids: CASSPGQFNSPLHF.

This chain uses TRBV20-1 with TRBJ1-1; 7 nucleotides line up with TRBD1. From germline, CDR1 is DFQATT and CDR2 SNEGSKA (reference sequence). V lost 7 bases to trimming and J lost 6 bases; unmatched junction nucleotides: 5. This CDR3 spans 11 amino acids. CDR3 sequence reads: CSGGRGSEAFF. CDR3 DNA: TGCAGTGGCGGCAGGGGGTCTGAAGCTTTCTTT.

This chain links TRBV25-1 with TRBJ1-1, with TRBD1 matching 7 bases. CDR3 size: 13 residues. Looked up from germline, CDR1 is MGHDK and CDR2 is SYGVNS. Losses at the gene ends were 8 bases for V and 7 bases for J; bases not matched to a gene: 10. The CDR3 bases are TGTGCCAGCGGGGCCCTCGACAGGGATGAAGCTTTCTTT. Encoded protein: CASGALDRDEAFF.

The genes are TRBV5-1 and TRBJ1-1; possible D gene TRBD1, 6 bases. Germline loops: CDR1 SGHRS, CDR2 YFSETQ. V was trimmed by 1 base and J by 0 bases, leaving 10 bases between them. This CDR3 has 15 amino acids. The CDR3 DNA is TGCGCCAGCAGCTTGATTGGGGGCGTGAACACTGAAGCTTTCTTT. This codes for CASSLIGGVNTEAFF.

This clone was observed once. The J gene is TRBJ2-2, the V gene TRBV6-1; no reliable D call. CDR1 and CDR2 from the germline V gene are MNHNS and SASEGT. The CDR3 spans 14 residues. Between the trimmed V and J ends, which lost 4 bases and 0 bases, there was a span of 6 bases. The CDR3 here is CASSATANTGELFF. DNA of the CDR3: TGTGCCAGCAGTGCAACGGCGAACACCGGGGAGCTGTTTTTT.

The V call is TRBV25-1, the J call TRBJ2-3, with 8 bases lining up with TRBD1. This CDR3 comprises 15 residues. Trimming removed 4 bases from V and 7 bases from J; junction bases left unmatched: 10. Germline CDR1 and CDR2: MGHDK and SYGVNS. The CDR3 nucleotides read TGTGCCAGCAGTGGGAGCTTAGGGACAGGCAATACGCAGTATTTT. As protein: CASSGSLGTGNTQYF. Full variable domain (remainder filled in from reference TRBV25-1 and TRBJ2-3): EADIYQTPRYLVIGTGKKITLECSQTMGHDKMYWYQQDPGMELHLIHYSYGVNSTEKGDLSSESTVSRIRTEHFPLTLESARPSHTSQYLCASSGSLGTGNTQYFGPGTRLTVL.

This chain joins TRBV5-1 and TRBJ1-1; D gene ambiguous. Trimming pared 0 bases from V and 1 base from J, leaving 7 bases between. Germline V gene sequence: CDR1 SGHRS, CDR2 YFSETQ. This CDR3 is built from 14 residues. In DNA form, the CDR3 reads TGCGCCAGCAGCTTGGAGACCGGGAACACTGAAGCTTTCTTT. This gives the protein CASSLETGNTEAFF.

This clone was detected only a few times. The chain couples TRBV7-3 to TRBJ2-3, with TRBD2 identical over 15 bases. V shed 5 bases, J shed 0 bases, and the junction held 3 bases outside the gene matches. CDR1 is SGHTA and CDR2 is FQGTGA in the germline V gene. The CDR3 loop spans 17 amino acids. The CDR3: CASSQGTSGGSTDTQYF. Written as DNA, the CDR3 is TGTGCCAGCAGCCAGGGGACTAGCGGGGGGAGCACAGATACGCAGTATTTT.

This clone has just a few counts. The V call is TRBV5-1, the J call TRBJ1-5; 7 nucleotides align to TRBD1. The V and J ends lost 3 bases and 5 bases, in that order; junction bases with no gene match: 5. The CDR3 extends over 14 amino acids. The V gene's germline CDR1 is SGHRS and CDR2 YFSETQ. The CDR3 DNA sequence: TGCGCCAGCAGCTCGGGGACAGCAGATCAGCCCCAGCATTTT. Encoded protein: CASSSGTADQPQHF.

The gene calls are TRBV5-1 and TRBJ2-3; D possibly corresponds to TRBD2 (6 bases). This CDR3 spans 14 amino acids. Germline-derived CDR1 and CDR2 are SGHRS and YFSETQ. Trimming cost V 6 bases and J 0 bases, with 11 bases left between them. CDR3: CASIDSGSTDTQYF. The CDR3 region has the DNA TGCGCCAGCATCGATAGCGGAAGCACAGATACGCAGTATTTT.

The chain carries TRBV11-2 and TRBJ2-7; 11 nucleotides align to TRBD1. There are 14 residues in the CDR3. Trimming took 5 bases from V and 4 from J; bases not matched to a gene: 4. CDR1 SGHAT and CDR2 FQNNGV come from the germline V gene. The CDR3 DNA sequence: TGTGCCAGCAGCCCGGACAGGGGGCGATACGAGCAGTACTTC. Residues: CASSPDRGRYEQYF. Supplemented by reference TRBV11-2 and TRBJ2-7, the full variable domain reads EAGVAQSPRYKIIEKRQSVAFWCNPISGHATLYWYQQILGQGPKLLIQFQNNGVVDDSQLPKDRFSAERLKGVDSTLKIQPAKLEDSAVYLCASSPDRGRYEQYFGPGTRLTVT.

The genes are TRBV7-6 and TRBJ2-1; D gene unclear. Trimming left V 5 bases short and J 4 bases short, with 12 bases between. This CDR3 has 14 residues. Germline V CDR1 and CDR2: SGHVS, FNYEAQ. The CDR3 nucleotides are TGTGCCAGCAGCCCCGGGCAGCAGTACAATGAGCAGTTCTTC. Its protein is CASSPGQQYNEQFF.

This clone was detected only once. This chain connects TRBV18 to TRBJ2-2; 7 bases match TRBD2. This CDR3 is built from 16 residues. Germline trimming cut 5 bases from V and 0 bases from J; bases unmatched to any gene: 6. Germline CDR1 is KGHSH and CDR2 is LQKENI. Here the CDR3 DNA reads TGTGCCAGCTCAATCTCTAGCGGATCGAACACCGGGGAGCTGTTTTTT. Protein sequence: CASSISSGSNTGELFF.

The CDR3 bases are TGTGCCAGCTCACCACAGGACAGGGGACGATACTATGGCTACACCTTC. This sequence encodes CASSPQDRGRYYGYTF. The V gene is TRBV18, the J gene TRBJ1-2; 9 bases are a match to TRBD1. CDR1 and CDR2 from the germline V gene are KGHSH and LQKENI. The CDR3 totals 16 residues. J lost 3 bases, V lost 1 base, and 6 bases had no gene match.

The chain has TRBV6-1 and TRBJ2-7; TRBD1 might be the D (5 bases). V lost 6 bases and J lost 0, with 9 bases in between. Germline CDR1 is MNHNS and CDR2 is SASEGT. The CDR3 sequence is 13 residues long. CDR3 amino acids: CASSRQSSYEQYF. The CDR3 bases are TGTGCCAGCAGCAGACAGTCCTCCTACGAGCAGTACTTC.

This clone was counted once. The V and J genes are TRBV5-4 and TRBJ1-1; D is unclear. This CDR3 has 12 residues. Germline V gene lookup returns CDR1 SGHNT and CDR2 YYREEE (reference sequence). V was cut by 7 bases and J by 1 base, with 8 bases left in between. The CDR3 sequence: CASRAGNTEAFF. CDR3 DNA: TGTGCCAGCCGCGCGGGGAACACTGAAGCTTTCTTT.